These 19 T cell receptor beta chains were all obtained from the same sample, sequenced in a study of blood T cell repertoires in COVID-19. Only in-frame clones appear in the TCRdb table, and some are missing; sequencing was by immunoSEQ multiplex PCR. The data contain 200,000 to 250,000 clones, 70% to 85% of them singletons. Sequenced: peripheral blood. These receptors were taken from a man aged 80 or over with acute or convalescent COVID-19.

V and J are TRBV4-1 and TRBJ2-7; the D gene is possibly TRBD1 (6 bases). Per germline, CDR1 MGHRA and CDR2 YSYEKL. Trimming took off 1 base at V and 0 bases at J, with 16 bases between the two ends. The CDR3 spans 17 residues. CDR3 nucleotides: TGCGCCAGCAGCCAAGCGGATTGGCAGGGGAGCTCCTACGAGCAGTACTTC. Translated: CASSQADWQGSSYEQYF.

The chain recombines TRBV5-1 with TRBJ2-1; possibly TRBD2 for D (6 bases). CDR1 is SGHRS and CDR2 is YFSETQ in the germline V gene. CDR3 length equals 14 residues. Deletions cut 4 bases from V and 8 bases from J, with 16 bases between. CDR3 loop: CASSPGTAKYEQFF. In DNA form, the CDR3 reads TGCGCCAGCAGCCCGGGGACTGCCAAGTATGAGCAGTTCTTC.

V usage is TRBV18 and J usage is TRBJ2-7, with 9 bases aligning to TRBD2. This CDR3 is built from 16 residues. Germline V gene lookup returns CDR1 KGHSH and CDR2 LQKENI. The V gene end was trimmed by 0 bases and the J gene end by 2 bases; junction bases not matched to a gene: 5. CDR3 in amino acids: CASSPPGLAPPYEQYF. In nucleotides, the CDR3 is TGTGCCAGCTCACCACCGGGACTAGCCCCCCCCTACGAGCAGTACTTC.

The V gene is TRBV11-2, the J gene TRBJ1-2; possible D gene TRBD1, 6 bases. The germline gives CDR1 SGHAT, CDR2 FQNNGV. The CDR3 spans 15 residues. Deletions cut 5 bases from V and 2 bases from J, with 15 bases between. CDR3 sequence (DNA): TGTGCCAGCAGCCACCTACAGGGAATCAACTATGGCTACACCTTC. The encoded protein is CASSHLQGINYGYTF.

CDR3 DNA sequence: TGTGCCAGCCGGACCGTGGGAGTGTATGGCTACACCTTC. Its protein product is CASRTVGVYGYTF. The chain has TRBV6-5 and TRBJ1-2; no definite D call. Trimming cost V 8 bases and J 5 bases, with 15 bases left between them. The germline V gene has CDR1 MNHEY and CDR2 SVGAGI. The CDR3 extends over 13 amino acids.

CDR3 nucleotides: TGTGCCAGCGGGGGGGACAGGGGAGGGAATCAGCCCCAGCATTTT. Encoded protein: CASGGDRGGNQPQHF. V usage is TRBV6-5 and J usage is TRBJ1-5; TRBD1 matches 10 bases. This CDR3 region has 15 residues. The V segment lost 8 bases and the J segment 4 bases; nucleotides outside the gene matches: 8. In germline, CDR1 is MNHEY, CDR2 SVGAGI.

V gene TRBV6-1 combines with J gene TRBJ1-2; 7 nucleotides agree with TRBD1. V trimming: 4 bases; J trimming: 4 bases; junction bases outside the gene matches: 12. There are 16 residues in the CDR3. Germline loops: CDR1 MNHNS, CDR2 SASEGT. For the CDR3, the DNA is TGTGCCAGCAGTGGATCCGGGACAGTCTCAGTCTATGGCTACACCTTC. It translates to CASSGSGTVSVYGYTF.

The chain joins TRBV11-2 to TRBJ2-7, with 9 positions matching TRBD1. Germline loops: CDR1 SGHAT, CDR2 FQNNGV. This CDR3 region has 16 residues. The V segment lost 1 base and the J segment 1 base; nucleotides outside the gene matches: 5. CDR3 amino acids: CASSLGQGGSSYEQYF. As DNA, the CDR3 is TGTGCCAGCAGCTTAGGACAGGGGGGTTCTTCCTACGAGCAGTACTTC.

This clone has just one count. The V and J genes are TRBV24-1 and TRBJ2-7; 8 bases match TRBD1. Germline-derived CDR1 and CDR2 are KGHDR and SFDVKD. The CDR3 has 15 residues. V lost 5 bases and J lost 4; bases outside the gene matches: 9. Here the CDR3 DNA reads TGTGCCACCAGTGCCACCGGGACAGGTGAATACGAGCAGTACTTC. Translation: CATSATGTGEYEQYF.

This chain connects TRBV15 to TRBJ1-5, with 9 bases aligning to TRBD1. Germline CDR1 and CDR2: LNHNV and YYDKDF (reference sequence). After removal of 0 bases from V and 9 bases from J, the junction contained 9 bases not matched to a gene. The CDR3 runs 16 residues. This chain's CDR3 is CATSREVTGGPRPQHF. The CDR3 DNA reads TGTGCCACCAGCAGAGAGGTCACAGGGGGCCCGCGGCCCCAGCATTTT.

The V gene is TRBV12-3 or TRBV12-4, the J gene TRBJ2-7; possible D gene TRBD1, 6 bases. CDR3 length: 12 residues. Trimming pared 7 bases from V and 5 bases from J, leaving 12 bases between. In DNA, the CDR3 is TGTGCCAGCACCCGAACAGGGAACGAGCAGTACTTC. This sequence encodes CASTRTGNEQYF.

This chain joins TRBV9 and TRBJ1-1, with 9 nucleotides matching TRBD1. This CDR3 spans 16 amino acids. Germline values: CDR1 SGDLS, CDR2 YYNGEE. With 3 bases clipped from V and 2 bases from J, the junction kept 8 bases outside the gene matches. The CDR3 DNA follows: TGTGCCAGCAGCGCCGGGACAGGGTTCCCTAACACTGAAGCTTTCTTT. Translated, it gives CASSAGTGFPNTEAFF.

This sequence joins TRBV14 and TRBJ1-3, with D tentatively TRBD1 (6 bases). The length of the CDR3 is 17 residues. The V end lost 1 base, the J end lost 4 bases, and 17 bases lay between the germline ends. Per the germline V gene, CDR1 is SGHDN and CDR2 is FVKESK. CDR3 loop: CASSQAGDRVRGNTIYF. CDR3 in DNA: TGTGCCAGCAGCCAAGCAGGGGACCGCGTGCGAGGAAACACCATATATTTT.

The J gene is TRBJ2-7, the V gene TRBV6-5, with 12 positions matching TRBD2. The V gene's germline CDR1 is MNHEY and CDR2 SVGAGI. The ends lost 4 bases at V and 5 bases at J; junction bases unmatched: 6. The CDR3 sequence is 15 residues long. This CDR3 is CASSFRLAGANEQYF. The CDR3 DNA reads TGTGCCAGCAGTTTCCGACTAGCGGGAGCCAACGAGCAGTACTTC.

The CDR3 DNA is TGTGCCAGCAGGGCCCCCGACAGGAACACTGAAGCTTTCTTT. Encoded protein: CASRAPDRNTEAFF. This chain links TRBV2 with TRBJ1-1; a weak D match, TRBD1 (5 bases). This CDR3 is 14 amino acids long. Germline CDR1 and CDR2: SNHLY and FYNNEI. The V and J ends lost 6 bases and 1 base respectively, with 12 bases between them.

This clone was seen only a few times. CDR3 sequence: CASSPSLVNEQFF. CDR3 nucleotides: TGTGCCAGCAGCCCCAGTTTGGTCAATGAGCAGTTCTTC. The rearrangement links TRBV13 to TRBJ2-1; D gene ambiguous. Germline CDR1 is PRHDT and CDR2 is FYEKMQ (reference sequence). The CDR3 sequence is 13 residues long. Trimming pared 5 bases from V and 6 bases from J, leaving 11 bases between.

The chain links TRBV2 to TRBJ1-2; D not certain. The CDR3 totals 14 residues. Trimming pared 5 bases from V and 0 bases from J, leaving 10 bases between. The germline V gene encodes CDR1 SNHLY and CDR2 FYNNEI. CDR3 nucleotide sequence: TGTGCCAGCAGTAGGCGGGTATCTAACTATGGCTACACCTTC. Its protein is CASSRRVSNYGYTF.

This clone was detected ten times or more. This chain connects TRBV19 to TRBJ2-3; 9 bases line up with TRBD2. V gave up 5 bases and J gave up 2 bases; unmatched junction bases: 5. CDR3 size: 15 residues. Germline values: CDR1 LNHDA, CDR2 SQIVND (reference sequence). The CDR3 bases are TGTGCCAGTAGTGATGCGGGGGGGGTCACAGATACGCAGTATTTT. This translates into CASSDAGGVTDTQYF.

The chain carries TRBV6-6 and TRBJ2-7; TRBD2 matches 10 bases. The CDR3 consists of 16 residues. Germline assignment: CDR1 MNHNY and CDR2 SVGAGI (reference sequence). The trim removed 0 bases at V and 6 bases at J, leaving 8 bases unmatched. CDR3 amino acids: CASSYSNSGRHGEQYF. The DNA for the CDR3 is TGTGCCAGCAGTTACTCGAATAGCGGGAGGCACGGCGAGCAGTACTTC.